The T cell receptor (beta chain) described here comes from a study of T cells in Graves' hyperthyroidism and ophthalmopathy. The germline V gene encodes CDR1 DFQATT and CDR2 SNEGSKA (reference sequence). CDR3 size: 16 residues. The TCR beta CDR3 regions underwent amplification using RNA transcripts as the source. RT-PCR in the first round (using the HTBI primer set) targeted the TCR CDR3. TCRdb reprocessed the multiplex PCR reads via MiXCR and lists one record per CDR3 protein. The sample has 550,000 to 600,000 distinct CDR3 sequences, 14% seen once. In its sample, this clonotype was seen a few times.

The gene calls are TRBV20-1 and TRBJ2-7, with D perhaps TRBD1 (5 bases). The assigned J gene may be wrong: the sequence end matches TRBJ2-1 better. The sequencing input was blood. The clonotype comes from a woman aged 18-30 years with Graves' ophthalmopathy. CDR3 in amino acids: CSARDPLGASSYEQFF. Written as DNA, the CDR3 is TGCAGTGCTAGAGATCCCCTTGGGGCAAGCTCCTACGAGCAGTTCTTC.